A selection of T cell receptor beta chains follows, all from one sample in a study of blood T cell repertoires in COVID-19. Only in-frame clones appear in the TCRdb table, and some are missing; sequencing was by immunoSEQ multiplex PCR. The data show around 94,000 clones, approximately 84% seen once. Sequencing input: peripheral blood. These receptors were obtained from a man aged 40-49 years with active or convalescent COVID-19. CDR3s include the opening cysteine and the closing phenylalanine or tryptophan. D genes are given only for firm matches. The size of a clone is reported for some rows only, either as once, few or many, or as a class for expanded clones.

>TRBJ1-3|TRBV5-1|NA|NA
TGCGCCAGCAGCCTGTGGGCCCGACAGACCTCTGGAAACACCATATATTTT
CASSLWARQTSGNTIYF
>TRBJ2-1|TRBV13|NA|few
TGTGCCAGCAGCCTGGAACAGCCGATCAGCAATGAGCAGTTCTTC
CASSLEQPISNEQFF
>TRBJ1-6|TRBV19|NA|NA
TGTGCCAGTAGTCCAGGAGGCAGTCGAGGGCTTTATAATTCACCCCTCCACTTT
CASSPGGSRGLYNSPLHF
>TRBJ2-5|TRBV7-2|TRBD2|NA
TGTGCCAGCAGCTTGATGGGGACTAGCGGGATCAAAGAGACCCAGTACTTC
CASSLMGTSGIKETQYF
>TRBJ2-5|TRBV16|NA|NA
TGTGCCAGCAGCCAATTGGGTGCGGAGAAAGTAGAGACCCAGTACTTC
CASSQLGAEKVETQYF
>TRBJ2-1|TRBV14|TRBD2|many
TGTGCCAGCAGCCAAGGGCTAGCGGTAGAAAATGAGCAGTTCTTC
CASSQGLAVENEQFF
>TRBJ1-6|TRBV6-6|TRBD1|NA
TGTGCCAGCAGTTGGGACAGGGGTAATTCACCCCTCCACTTT
CASSWDRGNSPLHF
>TRBJ2-7|TRBV4-2|TRBD2|NA
TGTGCCAGCAGCCAAGAACCGGGACTAGGCGCCTACGAGCAGTACTTC
CASSQEPGLGAYEQYF
>TRBJ1-5|TRBV30|NA|NA
TGTGCCTGGAGCCTGGGCGGGGACCAGCCCCAGCATTTT
CAWSLGGDQPQHF
>TRBJ2-7|TRBV7-2|NA|many
TGTGCCAGCAGCCAGCGAGTGGCGTCCTACGAGCAGTACTTC
CASSQRVASYEQYF
>TRBJ2-7|TRBV3-1/TRBV3-2|TRBD2|NA
TGTGCCAGCTGCGGGGGGGGCTACTCCTACGAGCAGTACTTC
CASCGGGYSYEQYF
>TRBJ1-2|TRBV7-2|NA|few
TGTGCCAGCAGCTTAGGGAACGGAGGGGAAGGCTACACCTTC
CASSLGNGGEGYTF
>TRBJ2-7|TRBV3-1/TRBV3-2|TRBD1|NA
TGTGCCAGCAGGACAGGGATCGGCTACGAGCAGTACTTC
CASRTGIGYEQYF
>TRBJ1-6|TRBV19|TRBD1|NA
TGTGCCAGTACCTGGACAGGGTATAATTCACCCCTCCACTTT
CASTWTGYNSPLHF
>TRBJ2-7|TRBV6-5|TRBD1|NA
TGTGCCAGCAGTTACACAGTACAGGGGCCCTACGAGCAGTACTTC
CASSYTVQGPYEQYF
>TRBJ1-4|TRBV7-7|NA|NA
TGTGCTAGCAGCTTACGCCAGAATGAAAAACTGTTTTTT
CASSLRQNEKLFF
>TRBJ2-7|TRBV3-1/TRBV3-2|NA|NA
TGTGCCAGCAGCCAATATGGTGCGGGACAGACCTACGAGCAGTACTTC
CASSQYGAGQTYEQYF
>TRBJ2-5|TRBV2|NA|NA
TGTGCCAGCTCGGGGGACCAAGAGACCCAGTACTTC
CASSGDQETQYF
>TRBJ2-7|TRBV27|TRBD1|NA
TGTGCCAGCAGTTTGAGGGGACAGGCTTATTACGAGCAGTACTTC
CASSLRGQAYYEQYF
>TRBJ1-5|TRBV2|TRBD1|NA
TGTGCCAGCAGGGGACAGAGCAATCAGCCCCAGCATTTT
CASRGQSNQPQHF
>TRBJ2-3|TRBV3-1/TRBV3-2|NA|NA
TGTGCCAGCAACCGAGGAGGGACAGATACGCAGTATTTT
CASNRGGTDTQYF
>TRBJ2-1|TRBV4-3|TRBD1|many
TGCGCCAGCAGCCAAGATACAGGGGTGGGTGAGCAGTTCTTC
CASSQDTGVGEQFF
>TRBJ1-1|TRBV18|NA|NA
TGTGCCAGCTCCTCGGGTGAAGTCACTGAAGCTTTCTTT
CASSSGEVTEAFF
>TRBJ2-2|TRBV7-3|NA|few
TGTGCCAGCAGCTTACGGCAGGCGAACACCGGGGAGCTGTTTTTT
CASSLRQANTGELFF
>TRBJ1-5|TRBV28|TRBD1|NA
TGTGCCGGAAGGACAGGGAGTCAGCCCCAGCATTTT
CAGRTGSQPQHF
>TRBJ2-7|TRBV9|TRBD2|NA
TGTGCCAGCAGCTTACTGACTAGCGGGGGTCTCTACGAGCAGTACTTC
CASSLLTSGGLYEQYF
>TRBJ2-5|TRBV9|NA|NA
TGTGCCAGCAGCTCGGGGGAGACCCAGTACTTC
CASSSGETQYF
>TRBJ1-1|TRBV7-3|TRBD1|NA
TGTGCCAGCAGCTTTACAGGGGGGAAGAACACTGAAGCTTTCTTT
CASSFTGGKNTEAFF
>TRBJ1-3|TRBV30|NA|NA
TGTGCCTGGACGGCCCGAGGGGGTGGAAACACCATATATTTT
CAWTARGGGNTIYF
>TRBJ2-5|TRBV5-1|TRBD1|NA
TGCGCCAGCAGCTGGGGGGACAGGGGGCGCGGGGAGACCCAGTACTTC
CASSWGDRGRGETQYF
>TRBJ1-2|TRBV5-6|TRBD1|NA
TGTGCCAGCAGCCGCGGTTCCGGGACAGGATGGAAGGGATCCTTC
CASSRGSGTGWKGSF
>TRBJ1-6|TRBV6-6|NA|NA
TGTGCCAGCACCTCCGTCGGGAGCGGGAAGACACCCCTCCACTTT
CASTSVGSGKTPLHF
>TRBJ1-2|TRBV27|TRBD1|NA
TGTGCCAGCAGTATAGCCCAGGGGGCGGGGAGCTATGGCTACACCTTC
CASSIAQGAGSYGYTF
>TRBJ1-1|TRBV7-9|TRBD1|NA
TGTGCCAGCAGCCCGGGACAGGGAGACACTGAAGCTTTCTTT
CASSPGQGDTEAFF
>TRBJ1-2|TRBV7-9|TRBD1|NA
TGTGCCAGCAGCCCCCGGGACAGAGAGGGCTACACCTTC
CASSPRDREGYTF
>TRBJ2-7|TRBV6-5|TRBD1|NA
TGTGCCAGCGGTCGCGGGACAGGGGACTCCTACGAGCAGTACTTC
CASGRGTGDSYEQYF
>TRBJ1-1|TRBV5-1|TRBD1|NA
TGCGCCAGCAGCTTGGCCGACAGGGAATACACTGAAGCTTTCTTT
CASSLADREYTEAFF
>TRBJ1-1|TRBV19|NA|once
TGTGCCAGTAGCTTACAGGGAAATACTGAAGCTTTCTTT
CASSLQGNTEAFF
>TRBJ1-5|TRBV9|NA|NA
TGTGCCAGCAGCGCGACAGGATCTAGCAATCAGCCCCAGCATTTT
CASSATGSSNQPQHF